These 3 T cell receptor beta chains were all obtained from the same sample, sequenced in a study of CD8+ T cells in alopecia areata. Indicated treatment: oral pan-JAK inhibitor, 5-10 mg twice daily. Extracted RNA was reverse transcribed, and the resulting cDNA served as sequencing template. Profiled with immunoSEQ multiplex PCR; TCRdb holds only in-frame clones, not every one. The repertoire has under 200,000 clones, approximately 60% of them found once; the top ten carry approximately 14%. The sequencing here drew on CD4+ T cells sorted from blood, taken at week 24, from a patient treated with tofacitinib. The receptor set was obtained from a human donor with alopecia areata.

The chain carries TRBV30 and TRBJ2-2; unclear D gene. The V end lost 4 bases, the J end lost 5 bases, and 5 bases lay between the germline ends. Per the germline V gene, CDR1 is GTSNPN and CDR2 is SVGIG (reference sequence). The CDR3 is 11 amino acids. CDR3 bases: TGTGCCTGGACTAGTACCGGGGAGCTGTTTTTT. Translating gives CAWTSTGELFF.

V gene TRBV2 combines with J gene TRBJ1-5; D uncertain. This CDR3 has 15 residues. The germline V and J ends were trimmed by 5 bases and 0 bases, with 11 bases remaining between them. Germline assignment: CDR1 SNHLY and CDR2 FYNNEI. The CDR3 reads CASSFDPYSNQPQHF. Written as DNA, the CDR3 is TGTGCCAGCAGTTTTGACCCGTATAGCAATCAGCCCCAGCATTTT.

The rearrangement joins TRBV29-1 to TRBJ1-5; 7 nucleotides line up with TRBD1. V dropped 6 bases and J dropped 2; count of bases not matched to a gene: 10. Germline V gene sequence: CDR1 SQVTM, CDR2 ANQGSEA. This CDR3 contains 15 residues. This CDR3 reads CSVRRQGRGNQPQHF. As DNA, the CDR3 is TGCAGCGTGCGACGACAGGGAAGGGGCAATCAGCCCCAGCATTTT.